The clone carrying this T cell receptor beta chain turned up a few times. A J-beta primer mix and a sample-barcoded 5' primer were used in a second PCR of about 7 to 12 cycles. TCRdb re-analysed the 5' RACE reads in MiXCR, keeping a single row per CDR3 protein. The data show hundreds of thousands of distinct CDR3 sequences, with about 43% seen just once and about 30% held by the top ten. The V and J ends lost 5 bases and 7 bases respectively, with 15 bases between them. CDR3 length equals 14 residues. Looked up from germline, CDR1 is SGHVS and CDR2 is FQNEAQ. This entry is derived from a study of blood T cells in healthy people across ages.

This clonotype was obtained from a man aged 80 or over in good health. Sequenced input: blood. The chain couples TRBV7-8 to TRBJ2-1; tentatively, D is TRBD1 (6 bases). The CDR3 loop reads CASSLRQVLNEQFF. As DNA, the CDR3 is TGTGCCAGCAGCCTACGACAGGTTCTAAATGAGCAGTTCTTC.